This TCR beta chain was profiled in a study of PD-1 blockade in classical Hodgkin lymphoma. The CDR3 contains 15 residues. The germline V gene has CDR1 MNHEY and CDR2 SVGAGI. V was clipped by 5 bases and J by 7 bases, with 15 bases between them. Study observations and caveats: Complete responders' diversity at baseline resembled that of newly diagnosed patients. Only CD4+ TCR diversity, not CD8+, had risen significantly by C4D1.

With respect to this clone: The antigen is not known.

All patients relapsed after autologous stem cell transplantation, and brentuximab vedotin exposure varied. Only in-frame clones appear in the TCRdb table, and some are missing; sequencing was by immunoSEQ multiplex PCR. The sample records around 99,000 clones, roughly 76% being singletons. The clonotype comes from a human donor with classical Hodgkin lymphoma. Here the sequenced sample was peripheral blood mononuclear cells (PBMCs), taken before the second cycle of nivolumab. The rearrangement uses TRBV6-5 and TRBJ1-6, with D hard to call. CDR3 sequence (DNA): TGTGCCAGCAGTCACGCCCTCGGACTCAATTCACCCCTCCACTTT. It is translated as CASSHALGLNSPLHF.